This T cell receptor (beta chain) was recorded in a study of blood T cell repertoires in COVID-19. Study details: The recovered donors of Cohort 3 showed two negative PCRs, clearance, or symptom resolution.

The cohort comprised adults aged roughly 18 to 100 years residing in 20 to 30 US areas. Participants reported their clinical history, and cohort assignment relied on those reports. The protocol was immunoSEQ multiplex PCR, while the TCRdb copy is restricted to in-frame clones and leaves out a portion. The sample holds over 110,000 clones; 84% are singletons and the top ten take 3.9%. In germline, CDR1 is MNHEY, CDR2 SVGEGT. Trimming left V 4 bases short and J 1 base short, with 10 bases between. The CDR3 extends over 14 amino acids. The chain is built from TRBV6-2 or TRBV6-3 and TRBJ1-1; TRBD1 is a possible D gene (6 bases). This TCR came from a man aged 50 or older in a cohort exposed to, infected with or recovered from COVID-19 (not recorded which). The specimen sequenced was PBMCs or T cells enriched from blood (not recorded which). CDR3 sequence reads: CASSLAGENTEAFF. CDR3 nucleotides: TGTGCCAGCAGTTTAGCAGGGGAGAACACTGAAGCTTTCTTT.